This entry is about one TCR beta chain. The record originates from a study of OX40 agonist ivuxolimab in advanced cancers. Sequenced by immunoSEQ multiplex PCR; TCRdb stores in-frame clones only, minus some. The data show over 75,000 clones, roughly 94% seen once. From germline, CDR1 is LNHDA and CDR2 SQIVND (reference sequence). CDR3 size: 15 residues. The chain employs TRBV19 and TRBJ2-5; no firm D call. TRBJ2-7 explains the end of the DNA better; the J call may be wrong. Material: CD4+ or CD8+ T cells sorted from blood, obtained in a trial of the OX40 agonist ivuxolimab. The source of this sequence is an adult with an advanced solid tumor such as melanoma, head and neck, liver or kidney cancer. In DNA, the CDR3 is TGTGCCAGTAGTATAGGCTTTCGAGTGTCCCACGAGCAGTACTTC. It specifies CASSIGFRVSHEQYF.